The clone carrying this T cell receptor (beta chain) was observed a handful of times. Its specificity is not known. TCR beta VDJ combinations and CDR3 sequences were profiled from genomic DNA. TCRdb re-derived calls from the reads in MiXCR, one entry per CDR3 protein. The repertoire holds 200,000 to 300,000 distinct CDR3 sequences, with 82% as singletons. CD8+CD57+ cell expansion, shown by flow cytometry, had occurred in the patients selected for sequencing. Severe acquired aplastic anemia was present in every patient. Blood samples were obtained from patients who had received no prior therapy. CDR3 length equals 17 residues. Losses at the gene ends were 1 base for V and 13 bases for J; bases not matched to a gene: 16. Germline assignment: CDR1 SGHTA and CDR2 FQGNSA. The data are from a study of CD8+CD57+ T cells in acquired aplastic anemia. Regarding the study as a whole: There were some 27 CD8+ CDR3 sequences that occurred in both patients and controls.

Source material: sorted CD4+, CD8+, or CD8+CD57+ T cells (not recorded which) from PBMCs. The TCR sequence derives from a human donor with aplastic anemia. The V gene is TRBV7-2, the J gene TRBJ2-6, with TRBD2 matching over 7 bases. CDR3 loop: CASSLGGGPDTPNVLTF. DNA for the CDR3: TGTGCCAGCAGCTTAGGGGGGGGTCCCGATACGCCGAATGTCCTGACTTTC.